This T cell receptor (beta chain) was documented in a study of blood T cell repertoires in COVID-19. Generated by immunoSEQ multiplex PCR, the TCRdb table keeps only in-frame clones and is missing some. The sample records about 210,000 clones, about 92% being singletons. Germline V gives CDR1 SGHTS, CDR2 YDEGEE. Trimming removed 2 bases from V and 0 bases from J, with 9 bases in between. The CDR3 spans 15 residues. Input material: peripheral blood. The J gene is TRBJ2-4, the V gene TRBV5-8; tentative D call: TRBD2 (5 bases). The clonotype was recovered from a man younger than 45 with acute or convalescent COVID-19. The CDR3 here is CASSFFEGAKNIQYF. The DNA for the CDR3 is TGTGCCAGCAGCTTTTTTGAGGGAGCCAAAAACATTCAGTACTTC.